This T cell receptor (beta chain) was obtained from a study of tumor-infiltrating lymphocytes in primary liver carcinoma. This clonotype came up many times. Trimming pared 4 bases from V and 3 bases from J, leaving 12 bases between. Germline CDR1 is SGHAT and CDR2 is FQNNGV. The length of the CDR3 is 14 residues. The researchers obtained blood RNA from unsorted whole blood and also extracted germline DNA. Researchers generated TCR beta cDNA from approximately 500 ng of total RNA, relying on a constant-region primer. Three-round nested multiplex PCR performed with slightly modified ARM-PCR produced the TCR beta libraries. TRBV1-TRBV30 forward primers paired with a C-beta reverse primer were used in the first two PCR rounds, which ran 9 to 10 cycles each. TCRdb reprocessed the multiplex PCR reads via MiXCR and lists one record per CDR3 protein. The sample consists of almost 200,000 distinct CDR3 sequences, around 60% of them appearing once.

This chain uses TRBV11-2 with TRBJ1-2; the D gene is possibly TRBD1 (6 bases). Sequencing was performed on peripheral blood. This clonotype was obtained from a woman in her sixties with primary liver carcinoma and hepatitis B virus infection. The CDR3 DNA reads TGTGCCAGCAGCTATCGGACAGCCGACTATGGCTACACCTTC. Its translation: CASSYRTADYGYTF.